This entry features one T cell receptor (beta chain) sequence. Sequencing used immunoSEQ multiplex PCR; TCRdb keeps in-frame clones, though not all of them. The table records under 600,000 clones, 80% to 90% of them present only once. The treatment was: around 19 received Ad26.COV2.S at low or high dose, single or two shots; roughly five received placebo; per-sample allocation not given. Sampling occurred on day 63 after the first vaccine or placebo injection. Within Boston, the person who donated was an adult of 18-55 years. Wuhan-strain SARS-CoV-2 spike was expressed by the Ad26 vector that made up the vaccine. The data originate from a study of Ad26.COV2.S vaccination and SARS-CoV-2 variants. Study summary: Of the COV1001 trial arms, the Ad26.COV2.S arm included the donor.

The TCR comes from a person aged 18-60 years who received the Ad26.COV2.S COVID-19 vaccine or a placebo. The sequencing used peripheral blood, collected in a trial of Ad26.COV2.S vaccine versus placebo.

CDR3 in amino acids: CASISGGGGANTGELFF. DNA of the CDR3: TGTGCCAGCATTTCAGGAGGGGGAGGGGCGAACACCGGGGAGCTGTTTTTT. The gene calls are TRBV7-9 and TRBJ2-2; possible D gene TRBD2, 7 bases. CDR3 length: 17 amino acids. Trimming removed 7 bases from V and 0 bases from J, with 18 bases in between. Germline V gene data show CDR1 as SEHNR and CDR2 as FQNEAQ (reference sequence). Using reference TRBV7-9 and TRBJ2-2 for the parts outside the CDR3, the full variable domain is DTGVSQNPRHKITKRGQNVTFRCDPISEHNRLYWYRQTLGQGPEFLTYFQNEAQLEKSRLLSDRFSAERPKGSFSTLEIQRTEQGDSAMYLCASISGGGGANTGELFFGEGSRLTVL.